Shown below are 30 T cell receptor beta chains from a single sample sequenced in a study of shared clonotypes between healthy human individuals. Assay used: immunoSEQ multiplex PCR; TCRdb lists only in-frame clones, some missing. The table lists hundreds of thousands of clones, approximately 96% of them singletons. The naive CD8 subset, CD45RO-negative cells positively selected for CCR7, excluded terminally differentiated effector memory CD45RA+ cells. Sequenced input: naive CD8+ T cells sorted from blood. Receptors originate from a woman aged 25-40 years in good health.

V gene TRBV4-1 combines with J gene TRBJ2-7, with 7 bases fitting TRBD2. Per the germline V gene, CDR1 is MGHRA and CDR2 is YSYEKL. The CDR3 covers 16 residues. The junction had 6 bases not matched to a gene; V was cut back by 0 bases and J by 1 base. CDR3 amino acids: CASSQDGRDGSYEQYF. The CDR3 coding sequence is TGCGCCAGCAGCCAAGATGGGAGGGACGGGTCCTACGAGCAGTACTTC.

This clone has a single count. V is TRBV27 and J is TRBJ2-1; 11 bases fit TRBD2. Trimming at V came to 4 bases and at J to 2 bases, leaving 4 bases not matched to a gene. In germline, CDR1 is MNHEY, CDR2 SMNVEV (reference sequence). The CDR3 sequence is 16 residues long. Here the CDR3 DNA reads TGTGCCAGCAGTTCCATAGCGGGAGGGACCTACAATGAGCAGTTCTTC. It is translated as CASSSIAGGTYNEQFF.

The V gene is TRBV6-5, the J gene TRBJ2-7; D is ambiguous. V lost 4 bases, J lost 4 bases, and 5 bases lay in between. CDR1 is MNHEY and CDR2 is SVGAGI in the germline V gene. The CDR3 has 11 amino acids. The DNA for the CDR3 is TGTGCCAGCAGTTTTTCTTACGAGCAGTACTTC. Translation gives CASSFSYEQYF.

This chain links TRBV28 with TRBJ2-5; tentatively, D is TRBD2 (5 bases). Gene TRBJ2-7 matches the end of the DNA better, so the J call may be wrong. CDR1 MDHEN and CDR2 SYDVKM come from the germline V gene. This CDR3 has 13 amino acids. This chain's CDR3 is CASGEHGSYEQYF. The CDR3 DNA is TGTGCCAGCGGGGAGCACGGCTCCTACGAGCAGTACTTC.

The sample holds one count of this clone. The sample holds other DNA sequences that translate to the same CDR3. The chain has TRBV7-9 and TRBJ2-7; D is undetermined. V lost 1 base, J lost 3 bases, and 7 bases lay in between. The germline CDR1 and CDR2 sequences are SEHNR and FQNEAQ (reference sequence). This CDR3 region has 13 residues. The CDR3 here is CASSLGSDYEQYF. The CDR3 region has the DNA TGTGCCAGCAGCTTAGGTTCGGACTACGAGCAGTACTTC.

This clone is a singleton in its sample. The chain employs TRBV30 and TRBJ2-7; D ambiguous. Germline CDR1 reads GTSNPN; CDR2 reads SVGIG (reference sequence). The CDR3 runs to 13 residues. V was trimmed by 0 bases and J by 4 bases, leaving 10 bases between them. In DNA form, the CDR3 reads TGTGCCTGGAGTGTGGACCTCTCATACGAGCAGTACTTC. Translated, it gives CAWSVDLSYEQYF.

CDR3 nucleotide sequence: TGTGCCAGCAGCCCCCGTCTAGCGGGGTTATGGAATGAGCAGTTCTTC. It codes for CASSPRLAGLWNEQFF. The rearrangement links TRBV9 to TRBJ2-1, with 9 nucleotides matching TRBD2. This CDR3 has 16 residues. Germline V gene lookup returns CDR1 SGDLS and CDR2 YYNGEE. Germline trimming cut 4 bases from V and 7 bases from J; bases unmatched to any gene: 12.

The chain recombines TRBV11-2 with TRBJ2-7; a weak D match, TRBD1 (7 bases). The V end was cut by 4 bases, the J end by 4 bases, with 14 bases between. Germline lookup yields CDR1 SGHAT and CDR2 FQNNGV. The CDR3 is made up of 14 amino acids. The chain's CDR3 is CASSYGGTVYEQYF. The CDR3, as DNA: TGTGCCAGCAGCTACGGCGGGACAGTTTACGAGCAGTACTTC.

V is TRBV4-1 and J is TRBJ1-2; D gene ambiguous. The V and J ends lost 4 bases and 5 bases respectively, with 14 bases between them. The CDR3 length is 14 residues. Per germline, CDR1 MGHRA and CDR2 YSYEKL. CDR3 nucleotide sequence: TGCGCCAGCAGCCGAGCCGGGAGAAATTATGGCTACACCTTC. It is translated as CASSRAGRNYGYTF.

The rearrangement uses TRBV19 and TRBJ2-1; TRBD2 is a possible D gene (6 bases). CDR3 length: 15 amino acids. V was pared by 5 bases and J by 7 bases, with 18 bases between. Germline assignment: CDR1 LNHDA and CDR2 SQIVND (reference sequence). The CDR3: CASSWLLASGNEQFF. The CDR3 region has the DNA TGTGCCAGTAGTTGGTTGCTAGCGAGTGGGAATGAGCAGTTCTTC.

A note on this clone: This specimen includes other DNA sequences encoding the same CDR3. The V gene is TRBV27, the J gene TRBJ2-7; D assignment may be TRBD1 or TRBD2 (5 bases each). Germline lookup yields CDR1 MNHEY and CDR2 SMNVEV (reference sequence). CDR3 length equals 16 residues. V was cut by 0 bases and J by 4 bases, with 16 bases left in between. The CDR3 reads CASSLSPGTGLYEQYF. CDR3 DNA: TGTGCCAGCAGTTTATCCCCCGGGACCGGACTGTACGAGCAGTACTTC.

As for this clone: The sample has other DNA sequences that encode this CDR3 too. This chain uses TRBV19 with TRBJ2-7; perhaps TRBD1 as D (5 bases). The V gene's germline CDR1 is LNHDA and CDR2 SQIVND (reference sequence). The CDR3 spans 14 residues. Trimming took 1 base from V and 1 from J, leaving 8 bases between them. The CDR3 reads CASSIGTGSYEQYF. The CDR3 DNA reads as TGTGCCAGTAGTATAGGTACAGGTTCCTACGAGCAGTACTTC.

This chain connects TRBV7-7 to TRBJ2-2, with D unresolved. The CDR3 is 13 amino acids. Germline CDR1 and CDR2: SSHAT and FNYEAQ (reference sequence). Trimming took 3 bases from V and 5 from J, leaving 7 bases between them. The CDR3: CASSLERTGELFF. In DNA form, the CDR3 reads TGTGCCAGCAGCTTGGAGAGAACCGGGGAGCTGTTTTTT.

This clone was recorded once. V usage is TRBV27 and J usage is TRBJ2-7; weak D call: TRBD1 (6 bases). Trimming took 2 bases from V and 11 from J, leaving 19 bases between them. The CDR3 has 14 residues. CDR1 is MNHEY, CDR2 SMNVEV, per germline (reference sequence). The CDR3 protein is CASSLRSGQFVEYF. CDR3 bases: TGTGCCAGCAGTTTACGCTCCGGACAGTTTGTCGAGTACTTC.

V and J are TRBV18 and TRBJ2-7; D is perhaps TRBD1 (6 bases). Germline CDR1 KGHSH, CDR2 LQKENI. The CDR3 loop spans 15 amino acids. V gave up 5 bases and J gave up 3 bases, with 17 bases separating them. The CDR3 nucleotides are TGTGCCAGCTCATTAATTGGGCAGGGGATCTACGAGCAGTACTTC. Encoded protein: CASSLIGQGIYEQYF.

The rearrangement links TRBV13 to TRBJ2-2, with no clear D. Trimming cost V 2 bases and J 4 bases, with 5 bases left between them. This CDR3 is 13 amino acids long. Germline lookup yields CDR1 PRHDT and CDR2 FYEKMQ (reference sequence). This CDR3 reads CASSLMRTGELFF. CDR3 coding DNA: TGTGCCAGCAGCTTAATGCGCACCGGGGAGCTGTTTTTT. The whole variable domain, filled in from reference TRBV13 and TRBJ2-2, reads AAGVIQSPRHLIKEKRETATLKCYPIPRHDTVYWYQQGPGQDPQFLISFYEKMQSDKGSIPDRFSAQQFSDYHSELNMSSLELGDSALYFCASSLMRTGELFFGEGSRLTVL.

The CDR3 DNA follows: TGTGCCAGCACCTCGGGCGCCCTAGCGGGGACCTACGAGCAGTACTTC. This gives the protein CASTSGALAGTYEQYF. This chain links TRBV7-6 with TRBJ2-7, with TRBD2 identical over 9 bases. Germline CDR1 SGHVS, CDR2 FNYEAQ. The ends lost 7 bases at V and 2 bases at J; junction bases unmatched: 12. CDR3 size: 16 residues.

The chain joins TRBV27 to TRBJ2-5; D is undetermined. Trimming took 2 bases from V and 7 from J, leaving 14 bases between them. This CDR3 has 14 amino acids. CDR1 is MNHEY, CDR2 SMNVEV, per germline (reference sequence). The CDR3 DNA reads TGTGCCAGCAGTTTACAAGGAGAAACGGGGACCCAGTACTTC. This sequence encodes CASSLQGETGTQYF.

The rearrangement uses TRBV27 and TRBJ2-3; 10 nucleotides align to TRBD1. Germline CDR1 MNHEY, CDR2 SMNVEV (reference sequence). J lost 6 bases, V lost 4 bases, and 4 bases had no gene match. The CDR3 spans 14 residues. CDR3 nucleotide sequence: TGTGCCAGCAGTTCCGGGACAGGGGTGGATACGCAGTATTTT. It yields the protein CASSSGTGVDTQYF.

This chain joins TRBV27 and TRBJ1-2, with a tentative D call TRBD1 (5 bases). Per germline, CDR1 MNHEY and CDR2 SMNVEV (reference sequence). The germline V and J ends were trimmed by 6 bases and 6 bases, with 17 bases remaining between them. CDR3 size: 14 residues. CDR3 nucleotides: TGTGCCAGCAGGCAAGGGAACGCGGGGGATGGCTACACCTTC. This codes for CASRQGNAGDGYTF.

The rearrangement links TRBV9 to TRBJ2-7; perhaps TRBD1 as D (5 bases). Germline V gene sequence: CDR1 SGDLS, CDR2 YYNGEE. This CDR3 has 11 amino acids. The CDR3 DNA reads TGTGCGAGTGGGGCAGGCTACGAGCAGTACTTC. Its protein is CASGAGYEQYF.

The chain combines TRBV9 with TRBJ1-2; tentatively, D is TRBD1 (6 bases). Germline assignment: CDR1 SGDLS and CDR2 YYNGEE. Trimming took 3 bases from V and 7 from J, leaving 10 bases between them. The CDR3 sequence is 12 residues long. CDR3 region: CASSGGQLGYTF. CDR3 bases: TGTGCCAGCAGCGGAGGACAGCTTGGCTACACCTTC.

This sequence joins TRBV27 and TRBJ1-1; no clear D gene. Germline V lookup: CDR1 MNHEY, CDR2 SMNVEV (reference sequence). The V end lost 7 bases, the J end lost 8 bases, and 17 bases lay between the germline ends. The CDR3 has 13 residues. The CDR3 protein is CASIKPHPFEAFF. For the CDR3, the DNA is TGTGCCAGCATAAAACCCCACCCTTTCGAAGCTTTCTTT.

This clone was detected only once. The gene calls are TRBV5-6 and TRBJ2-7; D is tentatively TRBD1 or TRBD2 (5 bases each). CDR3 length: 14 amino acids. The germline V and J ends were trimmed by 2 bases and 2 bases, with 11 bases remaining between them. The germline CDR1 and CDR2 sequences are SGHDT and YYEEEE. CDR3: CASSFRDGPYEQYF. CDR3 sequence (DNA): TGTGCCAGCAGCTTCCGGGACGGTCCCTACGAGCAGTACTTC.

This chain connects TRBV4-1 to TRBJ2-3; D gene ambiguous. The V end was cut by 2 bases, the J end by 0 bases, with 9 bases between. The CDR3 length is 15 residues. The germline V gene encodes CDR1 MGHRA and CDR2 YSYEKL. The CDR3 loop reads CASSQSFSSTDTQYF. In DNA, the CDR3 is TGCGCCAGCAGCCAAAGTTTTTCTAGCACAGATACGCAGTATTTT.

The V and J genes are TRBV4-1 and TRBJ1-2, with no clear D. Trimming took 0 bases from V and 2 from J, leaving 13 bases between them. The CDR3 covers 16 residues. Per the germline V gene, CDR1 is MGHRA and CDR2 is YSYEKL. The CDR3 nucleotides read TGCGCCAGCAGCCAAGATTCCGTCTCCCAAAACTATGGCTACACCTTC. Protein: CASSQDSVSQNYGYTF.

The chain carries TRBV15 and TRBJ2-3; D is perhaps TRBD1 or TRBD2 (5 bases each). Trimming cost V 0 bases and J 3 bases, with 16 bases left between them. Germline CDR1 is LNHNV and CDR2 is YYDKDF (reference sequence). This CDR3 spans 17 amino acids. CDR3 in amino acids: CATSRERGGSGTDTQYF. The CDR3 region has the DNA TGTGCCACCAGCAGAGAGAGGGGTGGTTCCGGGACAGATACGCAGTATTTT.

The chain employs TRBV15 and TRBJ2-7, with D tentatively TRBD2 (6 bases). V was shortened by 8 bases and J by 4 bases, with 21 bases between the two germline ends. From germline, CDR1 is LNHNV and CDR2 YYDKDF (reference sequence). The CDR3 consists of 15 residues. CDR3 in amino acids: CATPEGLSAGYEQYF. CDR3 DNA sequence: TGTGCCACCCCCGAGGGACTTAGTGCCGGGTACGAGCAGTACTTC.

This sequence joins TRBV27 and TRBJ2-7; D might be TRBD1 (6 bases). V was trimmed by 3 bases and J by 3 bases, leaving 12 bases between them. The germline V gene has CDR1 MNHEY and CDR2 SMNVEV (reference sequence). There are 14 residues in the CDR3. CDR3 in DNA: TGTGCCAGCAGTTTCGGACAGAACCTCTACGAGCAGTACTTC. As protein: CASSFGQNLYEQYF.

The chain links TRBV4-1 to TRBJ1-1; D is undetermined. The CDR3 is 15 residues long. Germline CDR1 MGHRA, CDR2 YSYEKL. The ends were cut back, 1 base at V and 0 bases at J, with 9 bases in the middle. CDR3 loop: CASSQGRTVNTEAFF. The CDR3 DNA is TGCGCCAGCAGCCAAGGGCGGACGGTGAACACTGAAGCTTTCTTT.